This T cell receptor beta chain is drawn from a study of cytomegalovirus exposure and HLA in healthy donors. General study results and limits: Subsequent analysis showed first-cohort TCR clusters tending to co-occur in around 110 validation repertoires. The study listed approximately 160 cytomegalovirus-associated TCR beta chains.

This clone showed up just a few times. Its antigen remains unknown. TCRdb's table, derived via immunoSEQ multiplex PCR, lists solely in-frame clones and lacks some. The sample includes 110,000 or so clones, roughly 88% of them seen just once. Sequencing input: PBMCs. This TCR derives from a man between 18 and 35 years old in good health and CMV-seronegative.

The CDR3 spells CASSFSGGSLDEQFF. The CDR3 coding sequence is TGCGCCAGCAGCTTCAGCGGGGGGTCCCTTGATGAGCAGTTCTTC. This chain joins TRBV5-1 and TRBJ2-1, with TRBD2 matching over 9 bases. The CDR3 is 15 residues long. Germline V gene data show CDR1 as SGHRS and CDR2 as YFSETQ. After removal of 2 bases from V and 8 bases from J, the junction contained 8 bases not matched to a gene.